One sample yielded the 30 T cell receptor beta chains listed below, sequenced in a study of identical twins. In TCRdb, the 5' RACE reads were re-called with MiXCR into one record per CDR3 protein. The sample lists 1,800,000 or so distinct CDR3 sequences, about 32% occurring once. The material sequenced was cord blood. These receptors all stem from a newborn girl in good health.

The rearrangement joins TRBV20-1 to TRBJ1-1; D possibly corresponds to TRBD1 (5 bases). The V gene's germline CDR1 is DFQATT and CDR2 SNEGSKA (reference sequence). The CDR3 extends over 16 amino acids. The CDR3, as DNA: TGCACTCCACCTGGGGAGGGAGGGGTAATGAACACTGAAGCTTTCTTT. Translated: CTPPGEGGVMNTEAFF.

This chain links TRBV29-1 with TRBJ2-3, with 10 bases identical to TRBD2. V was clipped by 4 bases and J by 0 bases; unmatched bases: 7. Germline CDR1 reads SQVTM; CDR2 reads ANQGSEA. The CDR3 spans 16 residues. CDR3 amino acids: CSVGKGLADSTDTQYF. CDR3 sequence (DNA): TGCAGCGTTGGAAAAGGACTAGCGGATAGCACAGATACGCAGTATTTT.

This clonotype was detected only a few times. V is TRBV3-1 and J is TRBJ2-5; the match to TRBD2 covers 9 bases. The germline V gene encodes CDR1 LGHDT and CDR2 YNNKEL (reference sequence). This CDR3 has 15 residues. V gave up 1 base and J gave up 6 bases; unmatched junction bases: 6. The CDR3 nucleotides are TGTGCCAGCAGCCAAGCCGGGACTAGCTTTCAGACCCAGTACTTC. It encodes CASSQAGTSFQTQYF.

This clonotype was counted at least ten times. The rearrangement uses TRBV4-2 and TRBJ2-3; D gene unclear. The CDR3 extends over 17 amino acids. The ends were cut back, 0 bases at V and 2 bases at J, with 15 bases in the middle. Germline V gene sequence: CDR1 LGHNA, CDR2 YNFKEQ. This CDR3 reads CASSQEGSSPTTDTQYF. The CDR3 DNA follows: TGTGCCAGCAGCCAAGAAGGTAGCTCACCGACCACAGATACGCAGTATTTT.

The sample holds a few counts of this clonotype. The chain couples TRBV4-1 to TRBJ2-3, with TRBD2 identical over 8 bases. Trimming at V came to 3 bases and at J to 5 bases, leaving 7 bases not matched to a gene. This CDR3 region has 15 residues. The germline V gene encodes CDR1 MGHRA and CDR2 YSYEKL. The CDR3 DNA is TGCGCCAGCAGCCAGACCCAGACTAGCGTAGATACGCAGTATTTT. Its protein is CASSQTQTSVDTQYF.

This clonotype turned up a few times. The V and J genes are TRBV25-1 and TRBJ1-6, with D possibly matching TRBD1 (5 bases). Germline V CDR1 and CDR2: MGHDK, SYGVNS. V lost 6 bases to trimming and J lost 7 bases, with 16 bases between them. There are 15 residues in the CDR3. Written as DNA, the CDR3 is TGTGCCAGCAGACTTCCCGGGACGGCCAATTCACCCCTCCACTTT. It codes for CASRLPGTANSPLHF.

The chain joins TRBV4-1 to TRBJ2-4, with TRBD1 identical over 8 bases. The V segment lost 0 bases and the J segment 5 bases; nucleotides outside the gene matches: 3. CDR3 length equals 15 residues. Germline CDR1 is MGHRA and CDR2 is YSYEKL. CDR3 DNA sequence: TGCGCCAGCAGCCAAGATCGGACAGGGCAAAACATTCAGTACTTC. Its translation: CASSQDRTGQNIQYF.

This sequence joins TRBV21-1 and TRBJ2-3; the D segment call TRBD1 is taken from the table without a DNA check. TRBV21-1 is a listed pseudogene. The CDR3 totals 16 residues. CDR3: CASSKLSVTSTDTQYF. CDR3 sequence (DNA): TGTGCCAGCAGCAAACTGTCGGTCACTAGCACAGATACGCAGTATTTT.

This chain connects TRBV2 to TRBJ1-1; possibly TRBD1 for D (6 bases). This CDR3 contains 14 residues. The V end lost 4 bases, the J end lost 4 bases, and 13 bases lay between the germline ends. Germline V gives CDR1 SNHLY, CDR2 FYNNEI. The CDR3 DNA reads as TGTGCCAGCAGTGTGCCGGGGGCGGCCACTGAAGCTTTCTTT. Translating gives CASSVPGAATEAFF.

The rearrangement links TRBV2 to TRBJ2-1, with 7 bases that match TRBD1. Germline trimming cut 7 bases from V and 12 bases from J; bases unmatched to any gene: 21. This CDR3 region has 16 residues. Looked up from germline, CDR1 is SNHLY and CDR2 is FYNNEI. CDR3 coding DNA: TGTGCCAGCATCCTAGGGGCGACAGGGCGGATTTCGGGGCAGTTCTTC. Translation: CASILGATGRISGQFF.

This clonotype was detected only a few times. The chain joins TRBV25-1 to TRBJ2-5; TRBD1 is a possible D gene (5 bases). The J call may not be correct, given that the DNA end is closer to TRBJ2-7. Germline V gene data show CDR1 as MGHDK and CDR2 as SYGVNS. The CDR3 covers 13 residues. DNA for the CDR3: TGTGCCAGCAGTAAGGGCAGGGCCTACGAGCAGTACTTC. This codes for CASSKGRAYEQYF.

A few counts support this clonotype. The J gene is TRBJ2-7, the V gene TRBV29-1; no clear D gene. Germline V lookup: CDR1 SQVTM, CDR2 ANQGSEA. The CDR3 totals 13 residues. V lost 3 bases to trimming and J lost 0 bases, with 9 bases between them. CDR3 amino acids: CSVEGPSSYEQYF. DNA of the CDR3: TGCAGCGTTGAGGGTCCGAGCTCCTACGAGCAGTACTTC.

V gene TRBV6-5 combines with J gene TRBJ2-2, with D unclear. CDR1 and CDR2 from the germline V gene are MNHEY and SVGAGI. The CDR3 contains 12 residues. V lost 6 bases and J 8 bases, leaving 10 bases between the germline ends. CDR3 amino acids: CASSGPMGELFF. DNA for the CDR3: TGTGCCAGCAGCGGACCTATGGGGGAGCTGTTTTTT.

V usage is TRBV28 and J usage is TRBJ2-1; 8 bases line up with TRBD1. V shed 3 bases and J 7 bases; nucleotides not matched to a gene: 5. The germline CDR1 and CDR2 sequences are MDHEN and SYDVKM. This CDR3 comprises 14 residues. The CDR3 loop reads CASSFQGARNEQFF. The CDR3 DNA is TGTGCCAGCAGTTTCCAGGGGGCAAGGAATGAGCAGTTCTTC.

V is TRBV6-1 and J is TRBJ2-1, with TRBD1 matching 11 bases. Germline V lookup: CDR1 MNHNS, CDR2 SASEGT. The CDR3 contains 16 residues. The V segment lost 7 bases and the J segment 8 bases; nucleotides outside the gene matches: 13. The CDR3 sequence is CASMAYRDRGIDEQFF. The CDR3 nucleotides are TGTGCCAGCATGGCCTACCGGGACAGGGGGATCGATGAGCAGTTCTTC.

V is TRBV12-3 or TRBV12-4 and J is TRBJ2-1; D gene ambiguous. Trimming pared 2 bases from V and 8 bases from J, leaving 10 bases between. The CDR3 covers 13 residues. Here the CDR3 DNA reads TGTGCCAGCAGTTTACCTAAGGGCGATGAGCAGTTCTTC. Its translation: CASSLPKGDEQFF.

This clonotype has a handful of counts. The CDR3 coding sequence is TGTGCCACCAGCAGAGAGTTATTCGGAGATACGCAGTATTTT. Residues: CATSRELFGDTQYF. This chain connects TRBV15 to TRBJ2-3, with no clear D. CDR3 length: 14 residues. Germline V gene data show CDR1 as LNHNV and CDR2 as YYDKDF (reference sequence). V lost 0 bases and J 5 bases, leaving 9 bases between the germline ends.

DNA for the CDR3: TGCAGTGCTAGTGTGGGATTAGACCCTGAAGCTTTCTTT. It specifies CSASVGLDPEAFF. The J gene is TRBJ1-1, the V gene TRBV20-1; no clear D. The CDR3 is made up of 13 amino acids. Per germline, CDR1 DFQATT and CDR2 SNEGSKA (reference sequence). V lost 3 bases and J lost 6, with 14 bases in between.

The sample holds a few counts of this clonotype. The chain uses TRBV20-1 and TRBJ2-1; TRBD1 matches at 8 bases. Looked up from germline, CDR1 is DFQATT and CDR2 is SNEGSKA (reference sequence). The CDR3 spans 14 residues. V gave up 6 bases and J gave up 10 bases; unmatched junction bases: 14. CDR3 nucleotide sequence: TGCAGTGCGAATACAGGGGGGCAGCTCCAAGAGCAGTTCTTC. It is translated as CSANTGGQLQEQFF.

This clonotype was counted a few times. J is TRBJ1-2 and V is TRBV6-1; 7 positions match TRBD1. CDR1 is MNHNS and CDR2 is SASEGT in the germline V gene. Trimming took 2 bases from V and 6 from J; bases not matched to a gene: 9. The CDR3 sequence is 15 residues long. CDR3 sequence reads: CASSEPRQGRNGYTF. The CDR3 DNA follows: TGTGCCAGCAGTGAACCCCGACAGGGTAGAAATGGCTACACCTTC.

V usage is TRBV5-1 and J usage is TRBJ1-1; no reliable D call. The CDR3 is 15 amino acids. Germline CDR1 reads SGHRS; CDR2 reads YFSETQ. Trimming left V 4 bases short and J 1 base short, with 14 bases between. The CDR3 nucleotides are TGCGCCAGCAGCCCCCCGACCAGGAGGAACACTGAAGCTTTCTTT. Translation gives CASSPPTRRNTEAFF.

This clonotype was picked up a small number of times. The CDR3 bases are TGCAGTGCTAGGGGGACAGGGGGGAACACTGAAGCTTTCTTT. It translates to CSARGTGGNTEAFF. J is TRBJ1-1 and V is TRBV20-1; 11 nucleotides align to TRBD1. Looked up from germline, CDR1 is DFQATT and CDR2 is SNEGSKA (reference sequence). The CDR3 covers 14 residues. The trim removed 3 bases at V and 1 base at J, leaving 1 base unmatched.

The V and J genes are TRBV24-1 and TRBJ2-1, with 9 bases aligning to TRBD2. Germline assignment: CDR1 KGHDR and CDR2 SFDVKD. The CDR3 consists of 16 residues. V gave up 3 bases and J gave up 7 bases; unmatched junction bases: 9. CDR3 nucleotides: TGTGCCACCAGTGATCCACGGCCGACTAGCGGAAATGAGCAGTTCTTC. This encodes CATSDPRPTSGNEQFF.

The rearrangement links TRBV12-3 or TRBV12-4 to TRBJ2-2, with TRBD2 as a possible D gene (7 bases). The CDR3 runs 14 residues. V was cut by 6 bases and J by 3 bases, with 11 bases left in between. The CDR3 DNA is TGTGCCAGCAGGCGGGGGCGGGACACCGGGGAGCTGTTTTTT. Translating it yields CASRRGRDTGELFF.

Only a few counts were recorded for this clonotype. This chain uses TRBV19 with TRBJ1-5; 9 nucleotides agree with TRBD1. Germline V gene sequence: CDR1 LNHDA, CDR2 SQIVND (reference sequence). V was pared by 6 bases and J by 1 base, with 7 bases of the junction left unmatched. This CDR3 contains 16 residues. CDR3 region: CASSGNRGQSNQPQHF. The DNA of the CDR3 is TGTGCCAGTAGCGGAAACAGGGGGCAAAGCAATCAGCCCCAGCATTTT.

This clonotype was seen a few times. The chain recombines TRBV24-1 with TRBJ1-2; a weak D match, TRBD1 (5 bases). Trimming removed 6 bases from V and 7 bases from J, with 8 bases in between. This CDR3 comprises 11 residues. Looked up from germline, CDR1 is KGHDR and CDR2 is SFDVKD. The CDR3, as DNA: TGTGCCACCAGTTTCAGGGCTGGCTACACCTTC. This translates into CATSFRAGYTF.

CDR3: CSARGIRGLQGPYGYTF. CDR3 coding DNA: TGCAGTGCTAGAGGGATTCGCGGTCTCCAAGGGCCCTATGGCTACACCTTC. V and J are TRBV20-1 and TRBJ1-2, with no clear D. CDR1 and CDR2 from the germline V gene are DFQATT and SNEGSKA (reference sequence). The V gene lost 1 base and the J gene lost 4 bases, with 22 bases spanning the gap. The CDR3 contains 17 residues.

The table lists this clonotype with many counts. The genes are TRBV10-2 and TRBJ2-7; D possibly matches TRBD1 or TRBD2 (5 bases each). CDR3 length: 14 amino acids. V gave up 6 bases and J gave up 0 bases, with 12 bases separating them. CDR1 is WSHSY, CDR2 SAAADI, per germline. CDR3 sequence: CASRPRDRSYEQYF. In DNA form, the CDR3 reads TGCGCCAGCAGACCCCGGGACCGCTCCTACGAGCAGTACTTC.

This chain joins TRBV4-1 and TRBJ1-2; D remains unclear. Trimming took 3 bases from V and 0 from J, leaving 17 bases between them. The CDR3 is 17 residues long. Germline CDR1 is MGHRA and CDR2 is YSYEKL. The CDR3 DNA is TGCGCCAGCAGCCATTGGGCACTACCTGACTCTAACTATGGCTACACCTTC. Translated: CASSHWALPDSNYGYTF.

The chain carries TRBV27 and TRBJ2-3; TRBD2 agrees at 13 bases. The junction had 7 bases not matched to a gene; V was cut back by 10 bases and J by 0 bases. CDR3 length: 16 residues. Per germline, CDR1 MNHEY and CDR2 SMNVEV (reference sequence). CDR3 sequence reads: CATMGLAGPSTDTQYF. The CDR3 DNA is TGTGCCACTATGGGACTAGCGGGGCCTAGCACAGATACGCAGTATTTT.